Following are 22 T cell receptor beta chains from one sample sequenced in a study of T cell repertoires in cytomegalovirus infection. TCRdb reanalysed the reads using MiXCR and keeps one entry per CDR3 protein. The sample comprises hundreds of thousands of distinct CDR3 sequences, approximately 32% of which are singletons, and roughly 12% rests with the top ten. Their antigens are not known. Source: cultured CD8+ T cells from PBMCs, taken from culture after CMV antigen stimulation. These receptors originate from a human donor in good health (CMV status not recorded). Some clones in this sample may be carry-over from other donors' samples.

The gene calls are TRBV6-5 and TRBJ1-1; D not certain. V lost 2 bases and J 3 bases, leaving 10 bases between the germline ends. CDR1 and CDR2 from the germline V gene are MNHEY and SVGAGI. There are 14 residues in the CDR3. The CDR3 nucleotides are TGTGCCAGCAGTTACCGGCCAGCGGACACTGAAGCTTTCTTT. It encodes CASSYRPADTEAFF.

This clonotype was observed a few times. This sequence joins TRBV29-1 and TRBJ2-5; D might be TRBD1 (6 bases). The CDR3 has 13 residues. Germline CDR1 is SQVTM and CDR2 is ANQGSEA. The V and J ends lost 7 bases and 1 base respectively, with 13 bases between them. In nucleotides, the CDR3 is TGCAGCGGTTTCAGGGGCGCCCAAGAGACCCAGTACTTC. This translates into CSGFRGAQETQYF.

This clonotype occurred a few times. The gene calls are TRBV4-1 and TRBJ2-1, with TRBD1 as a possible D gene (6 bases). From germline, CDR1 is MGHRA and CDR2 YSYEKL. Trimming cost V 1 base and J 8 bases, with 9 bases left between them. The CDR3 has 13 amino acids. The CDR3 DNA reads as TGCGCCAGCAGCCAAGTGAAGGGGGATGAGCAGTTCTTC. Its translation is CASSQVKGDEQFF.

The chain combines TRBV29-1 with TRBJ2-1; D gene ambiguous. The germline V and J ends were trimmed by 1 base and 4 bases, with 5 bases remaining between them. This CDR3 comprises 12 residues. The germline V gene has CDR1 SQVTM and CDR2 ANQGSEA. CDR3 in amino acids: CSVEVRYNEQFF. CDR3 bases: TGCAGCGTTGAAGTTCGGTACAATGAGCAGTTCTTC.

The chain has TRBV27 and TRBJ2-5; no reliable D call. Germline V gene data show CDR1 as MNHEY and CDR2 as SMNVEV (reference sequence). This CDR3 has 15 amino acids. With 8 bases removed from V and 0 bases from J, the gap between germline ends came to 16 bases. The CDR3: CASRGFSKDQETQYF. The CDR3 DNA is TGTGCCAGCCGTGGATTCAGCAAGGACCAAGAGACCCAGTACTTC.

The sample holds many counts of this clonotype. The V call is TRBV27, the J call TRBJ2-1, with a weak D call TRBD2 (6 bases). Germline CDR1 and CDR2: MNHEY and SMNVEV (reference sequence). CDR3 length: 14 amino acids. V lost 0 bases, J lost 8 bases, and 11 bases lay in between. CDR3 loop: CASSLSRGNHEQFF. The CDR3 region has the DNA TGTGCCAGCAGTTTATCGCGGGGAAACCATGAGCAGTTCTTC.

The chain joins TRBV10-3 to TRBJ2-7; D might be TRBD1 or TRBD2, each matching 5 bases. V was shortened by 3 bases and J by 1 base, with 13 bases between the two germline ends. CDR3 length: 15 amino acids. Germline V gives CDR1 ENHRY, CDR2 SYGVKD. The CDR3 DNA is TGTGCCATCAGTGACGATGGGGGACGGTCCTACGAGCAGTACTTC. This sequence encodes CAISDDGGRSYEQYF.

As concerns this clonotype: A much larger clonotype is one base distant, so this may be a read error. The gene calls are TRBV27 and TRBJ1-6; D remains ambiguous. V was pared by 3 bases and J by 7 bases, with 10 bases between. The germline V gene has CDR1 MNHEY and CDR2 SMNVEV (reference sequence). The CDR3 is made up of 14 amino acids. The CDR3 reads CASSFVTENSPLHF. CDR3 coding DNA: TGTGCCAGCAGTTTTGTGACGGAAAATTCACCCCTCCACTTT.

This clonotype was detected only a few times. The chain couples TRBV6-1 to TRBJ1-2; 7 bases map to TRBD1. Trimming at V came to 11 bases and at J to 4 bases, leaving 4 bases not matched to a gene. CDR3 size: 11 residues. Germline CDR1 and CDR2: MNHNS and SASEGT. The CDR3 spells CAYRGFYGYTF. The CDR3 region has the DNA TGTGCCTACAGGGGCTTCTATGGCTACACCTTC.

This clonotype was picked up many times. This sequence joins TRBV5-6 and TRBJ2-7; D not certain. The CDR3 is 15 amino acids. V lost 3 bases and J 3 bases, leaving 16 bases between the germline ends. Germline CDR1 and CDR2: SGHDT and YYEEEE. CDR3 in amino acids: CASSWWLPTGYEQYF. The CDR3 DNA reads as TGTGCCAGCAGCTGGTGGTTACCAACGGGCTACGAGCAGTACTTC.

CDR3 amino acids: CASSDTGGGNTGELFF. In DNA, the CDR3 is TGTGCCAGCAGCGACACAGGGGGCGGGAACACCGGGGAGCTGTTTTTT. The V and J genes are TRBV5-4 and TRBJ2-2, with TRBD1 matching 9 bases. Germline values: CDR1 SGHNT, CDR2 YYREEE (reference sequence). Germline trimming cut 4 bases from V and 1 base from J; bases unmatched to any gene: 5. The length of the CDR3 is 16 residues.

Concerning this clonotype: One end of the junction does not line up with germline, which may come from a read error. CDR3 in DNA: TGTGTCAGCAGCCTCGCAGTGAGAAACACTGAAGCTTTCTTT. This codes for CVSSLAVRNTEAFF. The genes are TRBV13 and TRBJ1-1, with no clear D. This CDR3 comprises 14 residues. Germline CDR1 reads PRHDT; CDR2 reads FYEKMQ (reference sequence).

The chain carries TRBV25-1 and TRBJ2-7; D call uncertain. Deletions cut 2 bases from V and 3 bases from J, with 14 bases between. The V gene's germline CDR1 is MGHDK and CDR2 SYGVNS. This CDR3 has 15 amino acids. CDR3 DNA sequence: TGTGCCAGCAGTGAAGGTCGACCCGACTTCTACGAGCAGTACTTC. Its translation: CASSEGRPDFYEQYF.

The V gene is TRBV6-6, the J gene TRBJ2-1, with D perhaps matching TRBD2 (7 bases). Germline V gene data show CDR1 as MNHNY and CDR2 as SVGAGI (reference sequence). Trimming shortened V by 5 bases and J by 2 bases, and 16 bases separated the two germline ends. This CDR3 comprises 16 residues. CDR3 residues: CASSNKGGEAYNEQFF. For the CDR3, the DNA is TGTGCCAGCAGTAACAAGGGGGGGGAAGCCTACAATGAGCAGTTCTTC.

V gene TRBV2 combines with J gene TRBJ2-1; D remains unclear. The germline CDR1 and CDR2 sequences are SNHLY and FYNNEI. CDR3 length: 10 amino acids. V lost 10 bases and J lost 9, with 10 bases in between. In nucleotides, the CDR3 is TGTGCCATCCTGTCTGGTGAGCAGTTCTTC. Its protein product is CAILSGEQFF.

There are many counts of this clonotype. The chain carries TRBV12-3 or TRBV12-4 and TRBJ2-1; TRBD2 might be the D (6 bases). V was trimmed by 7 bases and J by 7 bases, leaving 17 bases between them. This CDR3 has 14 residues. The CDR3 protein is CASTPGGGVNEQFF. Written as DNA, the CDR3 is TGTGCCAGCACCCCCGGCGGAGGGGTGAATGAGCAGTTCTTC.

V gene TRBV27 combines with J gene TRBJ2-7; tentatively, D is TRBD1 (5 bases). This CDR3 has 13 amino acids. CDR1 and CDR2 from the germline V gene are MNHEY and SMNVEV (reference sequence). Trimming pared 3 bases from V and 3 bases from J, leaving 9 bases between. The chain's CDR3 is CASSFDRFYEQYF. DNA of the CDR3: TGTGCCAGCAGTTTCGACAGATTCTACGAGCAGTACTTC.

This clonotype was seen ten or more times. The V and J genes are TRBV7-2 and TRBJ2-2; D ambiguous. In germline, CDR1 is SGHTA, CDR2 FQGNSA. V shed 5 bases and J shed 5 bases, with 12 bases lying between them. The CDR3 runs 14 residues. The CDR3 loop reads CASSPRLGTGELFF. The CDR3 DNA follows: TGTGCCAGCAGCCCGAGGCTGGGGACCGGGGAGCTGTTTTTT.

This chain links TRBV7-8 with TRBJ1-5, with D maybe TRBD1 (6 bases). The CDR3 has 15 residues. The ends were cut back, 5 bases at V and 6 bases at J, with 17 bases in the middle. CDR1 is SGHVS and CDR2 is FQNEAQ in the germline V gene. CDR3 nucleotide sequence: TGTGCCAGCAGCCCCGGGAGACAGGCGAGTCAGCCCCAGCATTTT. It yields the protein CASSPGRQASQPQHF.

This clonotype was counted between two and nine times. This sequence joins TRBV27 and TRBJ2-1; maybe TRBD1 (5 bases). This CDR3 spans 12 amino acids. V gave up 4 bases and J gave up 10 bases, with 11 bases separating them. Germline-derived CDR1 and CDR2 are MNHEY and SMNVEV (reference sequence). The CDR3 loop reads CASSSDRGEQFF. The DNA of the CDR3 is TGTGCCAGCAGTTCCGACAGAGGCGAGCAGTTCTTC.

This clonotype was counted many times. This chain uses TRBV6-1 with TRBJ2-1; tentative D call: TRBD1 (5 bases). Per the germline V gene, CDR1 is MNHNS and CDR2 is SASEGT. Trimming pared 5 bases from V and 5 bases from J, leaving 16 bases between. The CDR3 is 15 residues long. CDR3 sequence (DNA): TGTGCCAGCAGTCACCATCAGGGTCTGGACAATGAGCAGTTCTTC. It codes for CASSHHQGLDNEQFF.

The chain combines TRBV5-3 with TRBJ1-6; unclear D gene. TRBV5-3 is designated an ORF whose function remains uncertain. Trimming cost V 8 bases and J 7 bases, with 13 bases left between them. The CDR3 is made up of 13 amino acids. In DNA form, the CDR3 reads TGTGCCAGCAGCGCTCAGGCGAATTCACCCCTCCACTTT. It is translated as CASSAQANSPLHF.